The rows below give T cell receptor beta chains drawn from one sample of a study of T cell responses to AZD1222 COVID-19 vaccine. This table comes from immunoSEQ multiplex PCR, and its TCRdb copy is limited to in-frame clones, with some not included. The sample gives approximately 150,000 clones, approximately 88% of which show up once; roughly 2% is in the top ten. Material: peripheral blood, obtained on day 0 of AZD1222 vaccination. These receptors were obtained from an adult in good health. Each CDR3 is given with its conserved first and last residue. The D gene is left open where the match is weak. Not all rows give a size; the values are once, few, many and, for expanded clones, a class.

j_call: TRBJ1-5
d_call: -
clone_size: -
v_call: TRBV5-6
cdr3_nt: TGTGCCAGCAGCTTGGGGCCAGCTGATCAGCCCCAGCATTTT
cdr3_aa: CASSLGPADQPQHF

j_call: TRBJ2-7
d_call: TRBD1
clone_size: -
v_call: TRBV6-5
cdr3_nt: TGTGCCACAGTCCAGGGGGCGTGGGAGCAGTACTTC
cdr3_aa: CATVQGAWEQYF

j_call: TRBJ2-5
d_call: -
clone_size: -
v_call: TRBV3-1/TRBV3-2
cdr3_nt: TGTGCCAGCAGCCAAGAAGGTAGTCCCTTGAGGGAGACCCAGTACTTC
cdr3_aa: CASSQEGSPLRETQYF

j_call: TRBJ1-2
d_call: TRBD1
clone_size: once
v_call: TRBV24-1
cdr3_nt: TGTGCCACCAGTGATCCCGGGACAGCCTATGGCTACACCTTC
cdr3_aa: CATSDPGTAYGYTF

j_call: TRBJ2-2
d_call: -
clone_size: -
v_call: TRBV19
cdr3_nt: TGTGCCAGTGACGGGACGAACACCGGGGAGCTGTTTTTT
cdr3_aa: CASDGTNTGELFF

j_call: TRBJ2-1
d_call: -
clone_size: -
v_call: TRBV16
cdr3_nt: TGTGCCAGCAAATCCAGGGAAATCTACAATGAGCAGTTCTTC
cdr3_aa: CASKSREIYNEQFF

j_call: TRBJ1-5
d_call: -
clone_size: once
v_call: TRBV28
cdr3_nt: TGTGCCAGCAACGGCCTCGCAGGCAATCAGCCCCAGCATTTT
cdr3_aa: CASNGLAGNQPQHF

j_call: TRBJ1-1
d_call: -
clone_size: -
v_call: TRBV2
cdr3_nt: TGTGCCAGCAGTGAAGCCCTCGAAGCTTTCTTT
cdr3_aa: CASSEALEAFF

j_call: TRBJ2-7
d_call: -
clone_size: once
v_call: TRBV6-2/TRBV6-3
cdr3_nt: TGTGCCAGCAGTTATTACTACGAGCAGTACTTC
cdr3_aa: CASSYYYEQYF

j_call: TRBJ2-7
d_call: TRBD2
clone_size: once
v_call: TRBV19
cdr3_nt: TGTGCCAGTACCCCTAGCGGGAGTGGCGAGCAGTACTTC
cdr3_aa: CASTPSGSGEQYF

j_call: TRBJ2-7
d_call: -
clone_size: -
v_call: TRBV11-2
cdr3_nt: TGTGCCAGCAGCTTAGGTCTTAGCGACCTTTACGAGCAGTACTTC
cdr3_aa: CASSLGLSDLYEQYF

j_call: TRBJ2-7
d_call: -
clone_size: -
v_call: TRBV2
cdr3_nt: TGTGCCAGCAGTGAATACTACGAGCAGTACTTC
cdr3_aa: CASSEYYEQYF

j_call: TRBJ1-2
d_call: -
clone_size: -
v_call: TRBV4-1
cdr3_nt: TGCGCCAGCAGCCGGGTGGGAGTTGCCGGCGGCTACACCTTC
cdr3_aa: CASSRVGVAGGYTF

j_call: TRBJ1-1
d_call: -
clone_size: -
v_call: TRBV2
cdr3_nt: TGTGCCAGCAGAGAGGGCACTGAAGCTTTCTTT
cdr3_aa: CASREGTEAFF

j_call: TRBJ2-5
d_call: -
clone_size: once
v_call: TRBV5-4
cdr3_nt: TGTGCCAGCAGCTTACCCAAAAAAGAGACCCAGTACTTC
cdr3_aa: CASSLPKKETQYF

j_call: TRBJ1-2
d_call: TRBD1
clone_size: -
v_call: TRBV5-8
cdr3_nt: TGTGCCAGCAGGGGACAGGGTCTCTATGGCTACACCTTC
cdr3_aa: CASRGQGLYGYTF

j_call: TRBJ1-4
d_call: -
clone_size: -
v_call: TRBV30
cdr3_nt: TGTGCCTGGAGTCCGAGGGAGGGGTACGGCGAAAAACTGTTTTTT
cdr3_aa: CAWSPREGYGEKLFF